This TCR beta chain was sequenced during a study of shared clonotypes between healthy human individuals. Overall study results and limits: Inspection by rarefaction showed sorted-subset sequencing to be incomplete despite large depth.

As to this clone: Its antigen is currently unknown.

Donors comprised healthy HIV-negative adults lacking recent acute infections or vaccinations. At a deep level, the assay was run. TCRdb's copy holds only in-frame clones and misses some; the assay was immunoSEQ multiplex PCR. The table has some 1,600,000 clones, around 98% seen once. The sample comprised naive CD4+ T cells sorted from blood. Subset reported: CD45RA+ positively selected. This clonotype was obtained from a man younger than 45 in good health.

This chain's CDR3 is CASRGAGEQYF. The CDR3 DNA follows: TGTGCCAGCAGAGGGGCCGGCGAGCAGTACTTC. This rearrangement joins TRBV6-5 to TRBJ2-7, with a weak D call TRBD1 (5 bases). There are 11 residues in the CDR3. Trimming pared 6 bases from V and 6 bases from J, leaving 9 bases between. Germline V lookup: CDR1 MNHEY, CDR2 SVGAGI.